This passage covers 5 T cell receptor beta chains from one sample sequenced in a study of T cell repertoires in cytomegalovirus infection. No antigens are known for them. TCRdb used MiXCR to reprocess the reads, holding one entry per CDR3 protein. Of about 310,000 distinct CDR3 sequences listed, roughly 25% are singletons. The sequences come from cultured PBMCs, collected from culture after CMV antigen stimulation. These receptors were collected from a human donor in good health (CMV status not recorded). Some clones in this sample may be carry-over from other donors' samples.

This clonotype has only one observation. The rearrangement joins TRBV7-2 to TRBJ2-1, with TRBD2 matching 8 bases. The CDR3 has 15 residues. Per the germline V gene, CDR1 is SGHTA and CDR2 is FQGNSA. With V trimmed by 6 bases and J by 0 bases, 4 bases remained unmatched. The CDR3 protein is CASRTLADSYNEQFF. The CDR3 DNA reads TGTGCCAGCAGAACACTAGCGGACTCCTACAATGAGCAGTTCTTC.

This clonotype has only a few counts. The genes are TRBV6-5 and TRBJ1-2; no firm D call. The CDR3 contains 15 residues. CDR1 is MNHEY, CDR2 SVGAGI, per germline. The germline V and J ends were trimmed by 0 bases and 2 bases, with 10 bases remaining between them. The CDR3 nucleotides read TGTGCCAGCAGTTACTCGGTTGCGGGAAACTATGGCTACACCTTC. This translates into CASSYSVAGNYGYTF.

The chain links TRBV6-2 or TRBV6-3 to TRBJ2-1; no reliable D call. The CDR3 runs to 12 residues. V gave up 2 bases and J gave up 5 bases, with 4 bases separating them. Germline CDR1 reads MNHEY; CDR2 reads SVGEGT. CDR3 coding DNA: TGTGCCAGCAGTTACCAGAACAATGAGCAGTTCTTC. This sequence encodes CASSYQNNEQFF.

This clonotype appeared a few times. CDR3 coding DNA: TGTGCCAGCAGCGGACAGGTCGGGGCCAACGTCCTGACTTTC. It is translated as CASSGQVGANVLTF. The gene calls are TRBV9 and TRBJ2-6; possible D gene TRBD1, 6 bases. Trimming left V 3 bases short and J 4 bases short, with 8 bases between. This CDR3 comprises 14 residues. Germline lookup yields CDR1 SGDLS and CDR2 YYNGEE.

This clonotype was seen only a few times. This rearrangement joins TRBV7-9 to TRBJ2-1; 9 nucleotides agree with TRBD2. CDR3 length: 15 amino acids. V trimming: 2 bases; J trimming: 5 bases; junction bases outside the gene matches: 4. Germline V gives CDR1 SEHNR, CDR2 FQNEAQ (reference sequence). The CDR3 nucleotides are TGTGCCAGCAGCTTAAGGCCTAGCGGGGACAATGAGCAGTTCTTC. It is translated as CASSLRPSGDNEQFF.